Listed here are 26 T cell receptor beta chains from one sample, sequenced in a study of CD8 T cells in ankylosing spondylitis. General observations from the study: A motif of eight highly homologous TCR beta variants was seen as apparently characteristic of ankylosing spondylitis blood.

TCRdb redid the calling of the 5' RACE reads with MiXCR, one entry per CDR3 protein. The profile shows fewer than 500,000 distinct CDR3 sequences, under 25% of them singletons. No antigens are known for them. Sequenced: blood, either unsorted or a sorted T cell fraction (not recorded which). These receptors were collected from a male donor with ankylosing spondylitis.

This clonotype has a handful of counts. The chain links TRBV19 to TRBJ1-1; D is unclear. The CDR3 contains 15 residues. Trimming removed 1 base from V and 1 base from J, with 10 bases in between. Germline V lookup: CDR1 LNHDA, CDR2 SQIVND (reference sequence). In nucleotides, the CDR3 is TGTGCCAGTAGTATAGCCTCAGGAGCGAACACTGAAGCTTTCTTT. This gives the protein CASSIASGANTEAFF.

This chain connects TRBV6-1 to TRBJ2-3, with unresolved D. Germline V gene data show CDR1 as MNHNS and CDR2 as SASEGT. Trimming cost V 7 bases and J 0 bases, with 11 bases left between them. The CDR3 loop spans 14 amino acids. The CDR3 here is CASKELHSTDTQYF. CDR3 in DNA: TGTGCCAGCAAGGAGCTCCACAGCACAGATACGCAGTATTTT.

The rearrangement uses TRBV7-9 and TRBJ1-6; no definite D call. The V and J ends lost 5 bases and 8 bases respectively, with 13 bases between them. The CDR3 is 14 amino acids. Looked up from germline, CDR1 is SEHNR and CDR2 is FQNEAQ (reference sequence). DNA of the CDR3: TGTGCCAGCAGCCAAGGCGACGGCCATTCACCCCTCCACTTT. Residues: CASSQGDGHSPLHF.

This clonotype was counted only a few times. The chain joins TRBV7-9 to TRBJ1-3, with TRBD1 matching 9 bases. Germline V gives CDR1 SEHNR, CDR2 FQNEAQ (reference sequence). This CDR3 has 15 amino acids. V shed 4 bases, J shed 16 bases, and the junction held 17 bases outside the gene matches. The CDR3 loop is CASSSGQGSSGNTYF. Written as DNA, the CDR3 is TGTGCCAGCAGCTCGGGACAGGGTAGCTCTGGAAACACCTATTTT.

V gene TRBV7-2 combines with J gene TRBJ2-7; D might be TRBD1 (6 bases). In germline, CDR1 is SGHTA, CDR2 FQGNSA. Trimming cost V 4 bases and J 7 bases, with 20 bases left between them. The CDR3 is 15 amino acids. CDR3 region: CASSSTGLGKGEQYF. The CDR3 DNA is TGTGCCAGCAGCTCCACAGGGTTGGGGAAGGGGGAGCAGTACTTC.

The chain links TRBV4-3 to TRBJ2-7, with D perhaps matching TRBD2 (6 bases). The V and J ends lost 0 bases and 7 bases respectively, with 19 bases between them. Germline V lookup: CDR1 LGHNA, CDR2 YSLEER. This CDR3 comprises 16 residues. This CDR3 reads CASSQDIWREVEEQYF. CDR3 nucleotide sequence: TGCGCCAGCAGCCAAGACATCTGGAGGGAGGTGGAGGAGCAGTACTTC.

The chain couples TRBV4-1 to TRBJ2-3, with no clear D. Per germline, CDR1 MGHRA and CDR2 YSYEKL. This CDR3 contains 13 residues. V dropped 2 bases and J dropped 0 bases, with 3 bases sitting between them. Written as DNA, the CDR3 is TGCGCCAGCAGCCAACAGAGCACAGATACGCAGTATTTT. It specifies CASSQQSTDTQYF.

This clonotype was seen more than once but under ten times. The V gene is TRBV12-3 or TRBV12-4, the J gene TRBJ2-5, with 8 bases matching TRBD1. After removal of 5 bases from V and 5 bases from J, the junction contained 13 bases not matched to a gene. CDR3 length: 16 amino acids. The CDR3 region is CASSRRTGSRSETQYF. The CDR3, as DNA: TGTGCCAGCAGTCGTAGGACAGGGTCGAGATCGGAGACCCAGTACTTC.

This chain links TRBV13 with TRBJ2-1, with 11 bases aligning to TRBD2. From germline, CDR1 is PRHDT and CDR2 FYEKMQ (reference sequence). J was trimmed by 8 bases and V by 5 bases; bases with no gene match: 8. CDR3 length: 15 residues. The CDR3 is CASSQIAGGGHEQFF. As DNA, the CDR3 is TGTGCCAGCAGCCAAATAGCGGGAGGGGGTCATGAGCAGTTCTTC.

The chain couples TRBV7-6 to TRBJ2-1, with 7 bases identical to TRBD1. The CDR3 extends over 16 amino acids. J was trimmed by 4 bases and V by 6 bases; bases with no gene match: 12. Looked up from germline, CDR1 is SGHVS and CDR2 is FNYEAQ. CDR3 sequence reads: CASRYNPGQPYNEQFF. CDR3 bases: TGTGCCAGCAGGTACAATCCGGGACAGCCTTACAATGAGCAGTTCTTC.

This clonotype has more than one count but fewer than ten. The genes are TRBV27 and TRBJ2-6, with D unresolved. This CDR3 comprises 16 residues. Germline CDR1 reads MNHEY; CDR2 reads SMNVEV (reference sequence). The V end lost 3 bases, the J end lost 0 bases, and 9 bases lay between the germline ends. CDR3 region: CASSFSLLSGANVLTF. The CDR3 DNA follows: TGTGCCAGCAGTTTTTCACTCCTCTCTGGGGCCAACGTCCTGACTTTC.

V usage is TRBV14 and J usage is TRBJ2-7; D gene ambiguous. Germline V gene lookup returns CDR1 SGHDN and CDR2 FVKESK. Trimming pared 4 bases from V and 2 bases from J, leaving 15 bases between. The CDR3 spans 15 residues. CDR3 bases: TGTGCCAGCAGCCGCTCCTACAGCTACCCCTACGAGCAGTACTTC. This sequence encodes CASSRSYSYPYEQYF.

The chain combines TRBV6-1 with TRBJ2-7; tentatively, D is TRBD1 (6 bases). Germline V gene sequence: CDR1 MNHNS, CDR2 SASEGT. Trimming took off 6 bases at V and 5 bases at J, with 14 bases between the two ends. CDR3 length: 13 amino acids. The CDR3 loop is CASRLTGIDEQYF. As DNA, the CDR3 is TGTGCCAGCAGGCTAACAGGGATCGACGAGCAGTACTTC.

There are a few counts of this clonotype. The chain carries TRBV25-1 and TRBJ2-3; 7 bases are shared with TRBD2. The CDR3 has 15 amino acids. After removal of 1 base from V and 5 bases from J, the junction contained 6 bases not matched to a gene. Per germline, CDR1 MGHDK and CDR2 SYGVNS. Here the CDR3 reads CASSEWGGLRDTQYF. For the CDR3, the DNA is TGTGCCAGCAGTGAATGGGGGGGTCTTCGAGATACGCAGTATTTT.

The rearrangement joins TRBV5-1 to TRBJ2-3, with D possibly being TRBD2 (6 bases). CDR3 length equals 14 residues. The germline gives CDR1 SGHRS, CDR2 YFSETQ. Trimming removed 6 bases at V and 5 bases at J, with 16 bases between. The CDR3 DNA reads TGCGCCAGCAAGAGGGCGATGGGGGGAGATACGCAGTATTTT. This gives the protein CASKRAMGGDTQYF.

The J gene is TRBJ2-5, the V gene TRBV20-1, with 12 bases identical to TRBD2. Germline V gene lookup returns CDR1 DFQATT and CDR2 SNEGSKA (reference sequence). J lost 1 base, V lost 0 bases, and 3 bases had no gene match. The CDR3 is 16 amino acids. The CDR3 DNA is TGCAGTGCTAGAGATGCGACTAGCGGGAGCCAAGAGACCCAGTACTTC. Protein: CSARDATSGSQETQYF.

A few counts support this clonotype. V usage is TRBV27 and J usage is TRBJ2-4, with no clear D. CDR1 and CDR2 from the germline V gene are MNHEY and SMNVEV (reference sequence). V was cut by 8 bases and J by 1 base, with 15 bases left in between. This CDR3 contains 15 residues. The DNA of the CDR3 is TGTGCCAGCTCCAGCGAATTCGTGGCCAAAAACATTCAGTACTTC. Encoded protein: CASSSEFVAKNIQYF.

The chain links TRBV5-1 to TRBJ2-6, with D unclear. The CDR3 contains 17 residues. The germline V and J ends were trimmed by 4 bases and 2 bases, with 16 bases remaining between them. CDR1 SGHRS and CDR2 YFSETQ come from the germline V gene. The CDR3 reads CASSPVPPRTGANVLTF. CDR3 nucleotides: TGCGCCAGCAGCCCCGTCCCGCCTAGGACTGGGGCCAACGTCCTGACTTTC.

This clonotype is a singleton in its sample. CDR3 nucleotides: TGTGCCAGCAGCTTGGAAGGGCGCTGGGACACAGATACGCAGTATTTT. Its translation: CASSLEGRWDTDTQYF. The genes are TRBV5-8 and TRBJ2-3; D call uncertain. The V and J ends lost 0 bases and 2 bases respectively, with 13 bases between them. Germline V gene lookup returns CDR1 SGHTS and CDR2 YDEGEE. CDR3 length equals 16 residues.

This clonotype was observed a few times. V gene TRBV5-1 combines with J gene TRBJ2-3; maybe TRBD2 (6 bases). V lost 3 bases and J lost 7, with 21 bases in between. The CDR3 has 16 residues. CDR1 is SGHRS and CDR2 is YFSETQ in the germline V gene. The CDR3 is CASSSPRDGGGNTQYF. The CDR3 DNA follows: TGCGCCAGCAGCTCTCCCCGGGACGGGGGAGGAAATACGCAGTATTTT.

The chain employs TRBV12-3 or TRBV12-4 and TRBJ1-1, with unresolved D. This CDR3 contains 13 residues. V dropped 3 bases and J dropped 5 bases, with 10 bases sitting between them. As DNA, the CDR3 is TGTGCCAGCAGTTTGTGGGTTGAGACTGAAGCTTTCTTT. It encodes CASSLWVETEAFF.

This clonotype was seen a few times. Here the CDR3 reads CAISDQREGHNEQFF. The DNA for the CDR3 is TGTGCCATCAGTGATCAGAGGGAGGGCCATAATGAGCAGTTCTTC. V and J are TRBV10-3 and TRBJ2-1, with TRBD2 identical over 7 bases. The CDR3 extends over 15 amino acids. In germline, CDR1 is ENHRY, CDR2 SYGVKD. V lost 3 bases and J lost 7; bases outside the gene matches: 9.

This clonotype was observed a handful of times. This chain connects TRBV20-1 to TRBJ1-6, with a weak D call TRBD1 (6 bases). The CDR3 is 15 amino acids. V was cut by 3 bases and J by 0 bases, with 9 bases left in between. CDR1 is DFQATT and CDR2 is SNEGSKA in the germline V gene (reference sequence). The CDR3 DNA sequence: TGCAGTGCTAGCCAGGGGAGCTCCTATAATTCACCCCTCCACTTT. The encoded protein is CSASQGSSYNSPLHF.

The chain uses TRBV5-1 and TRBJ1-1, with D hard to call. The CDR3 has 15 residues. CDR1 and CDR2 from the germline V gene are SGHRS and YFSETQ. V was shortened by 0 bases and J by 0 bases, with 9 bases between the two germline ends. The CDR3 spells CASSLEGRMNTEAFF. CDR3 coding DNA: TGCGCCAGCAGCTTGGAGGGCAGGATGAACACTGAAGCTTTCTTT. The full variable domain, rest sourced from reference TRBV5-1 and TRBJ1-1, is KAGVTQTPRYLIKTRGQQVTLSCSPISGHRSVSWYQQTPGQGLQFLFEYFSETQRNKGNFPGRFSGRQFSNSRSEMNVSTLELGDSALYLCASSLEGRMNTEAFFGQGTRLTVV.

This clonotype has only a few counts. This chain links TRBV20-1 with TRBJ2-3, with 11 positions matching TRBD2. The CDR3 spans 17 residues. V dropped 1 base and J dropped 0; count of bases not matched to a gene: 6. Germline loops: CDR1 DFQATT, CDR2 SNEGSKA (reference sequence). Written as DNA, the CDR3 is TGCAGTGCTAGAGGGACTAGCGGGTGGGGTAGCACAGATACGCAGTATTTT. Encoded protein: CSARGTSGWGSTDTQYF.

This chain uses TRBV27 with TRBJ1-2; tentatively, D is TRBD1 (5 bases). Germline-derived CDR1 and CDR2 are MNHEY and SMNVEV (reference sequence). The CDR3 has 13 amino acids. The V gene lost 5 bases and the J gene lost 8 bases, with 15 bases spanning the gap. Here the CDR3 DNA reads TGTGCCAGCAGTCCAGGGACCTTGGAAGGCTACACCTTC. It translates to CASSPGTLEGYTF.